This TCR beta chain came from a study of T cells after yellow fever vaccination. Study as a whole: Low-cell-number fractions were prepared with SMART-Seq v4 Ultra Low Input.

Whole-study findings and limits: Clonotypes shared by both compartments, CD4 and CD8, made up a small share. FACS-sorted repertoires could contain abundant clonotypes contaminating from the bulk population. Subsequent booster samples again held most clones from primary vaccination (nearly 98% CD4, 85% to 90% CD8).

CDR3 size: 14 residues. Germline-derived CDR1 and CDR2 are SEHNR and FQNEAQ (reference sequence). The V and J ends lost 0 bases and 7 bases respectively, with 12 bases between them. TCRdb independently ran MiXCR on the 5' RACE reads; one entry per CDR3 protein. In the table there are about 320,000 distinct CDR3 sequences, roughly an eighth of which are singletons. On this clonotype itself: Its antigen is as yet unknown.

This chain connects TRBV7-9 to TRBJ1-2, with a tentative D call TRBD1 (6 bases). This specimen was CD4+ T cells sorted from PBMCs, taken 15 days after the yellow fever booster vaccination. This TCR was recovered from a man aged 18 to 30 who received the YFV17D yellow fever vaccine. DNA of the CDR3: TGTGCCAGCAGCTTAGCCTTCACAGGGTTTGGCTACACCTTC. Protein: CASSLAFTGFGYTF.